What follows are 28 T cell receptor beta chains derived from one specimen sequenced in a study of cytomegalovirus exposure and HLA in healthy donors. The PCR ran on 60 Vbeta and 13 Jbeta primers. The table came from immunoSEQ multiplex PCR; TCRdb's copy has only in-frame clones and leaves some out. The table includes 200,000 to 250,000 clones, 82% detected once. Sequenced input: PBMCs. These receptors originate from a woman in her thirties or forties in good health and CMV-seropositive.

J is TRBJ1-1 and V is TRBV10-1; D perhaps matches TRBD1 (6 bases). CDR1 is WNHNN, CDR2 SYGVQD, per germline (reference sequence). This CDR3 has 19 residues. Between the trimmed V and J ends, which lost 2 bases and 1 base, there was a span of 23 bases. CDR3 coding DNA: TGCGCCAGCAGTGAGGTTGTGGGGACACCCTCCGGAAGGAACACTGAAGCTTTCTTT. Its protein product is CASSEVVGTPSGRNTEAFF.

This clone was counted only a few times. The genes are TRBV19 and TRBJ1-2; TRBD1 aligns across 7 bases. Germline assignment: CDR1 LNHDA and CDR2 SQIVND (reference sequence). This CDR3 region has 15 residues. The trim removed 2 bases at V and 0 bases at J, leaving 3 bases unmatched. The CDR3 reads CASSIPQGANYGYTF. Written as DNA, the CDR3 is TGTGCCAGTAGTATACCCCAGGGGGCTAACTATGGCTACACCTTC.

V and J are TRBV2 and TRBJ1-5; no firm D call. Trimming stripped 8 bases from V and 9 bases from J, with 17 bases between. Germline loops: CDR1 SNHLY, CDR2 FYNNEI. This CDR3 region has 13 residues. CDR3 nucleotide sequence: TGTGCCAGCGGGCGCCTCCATGGTCGGCCCCAGCATTTT. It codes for CASGRLHGRPQHF. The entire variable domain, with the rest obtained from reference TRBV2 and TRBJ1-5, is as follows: EPEVTQTPSHQVTQMGQEVILRCVPISNHLYFYWYRQILGQKVEFLVSFYNNEISEKSEIFDDQFSVERPDGSNFTLKIRSTKLEDSAMYFCASGRLHGRPQHFGDGTRLSIL.

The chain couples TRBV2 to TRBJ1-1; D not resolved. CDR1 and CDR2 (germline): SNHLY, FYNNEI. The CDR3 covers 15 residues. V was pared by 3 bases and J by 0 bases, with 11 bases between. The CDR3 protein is CASSDGQRLNTEAFF. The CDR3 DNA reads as TGTGCCAGCAGTGACGGTCAGCGACTGAACACTGAAGCTTTCTTT.

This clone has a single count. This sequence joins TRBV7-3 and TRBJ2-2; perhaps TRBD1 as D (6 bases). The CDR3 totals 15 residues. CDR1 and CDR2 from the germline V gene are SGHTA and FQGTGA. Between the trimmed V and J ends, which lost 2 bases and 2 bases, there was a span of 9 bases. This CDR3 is CASSLLGGNTGELFF. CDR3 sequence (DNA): TGTGCCAGCAGCTTATTAGGGGGTAACACCGGGGAGCTGTTTTTT.

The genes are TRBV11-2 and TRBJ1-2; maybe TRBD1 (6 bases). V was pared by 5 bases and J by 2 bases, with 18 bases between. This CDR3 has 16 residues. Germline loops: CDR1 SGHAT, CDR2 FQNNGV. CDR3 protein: CASSGNRDNLNYGYTF. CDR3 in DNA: TGTGCCAGCAGCGGTAACCGGGACAATCTGAACTATGGCTACACCTTC.

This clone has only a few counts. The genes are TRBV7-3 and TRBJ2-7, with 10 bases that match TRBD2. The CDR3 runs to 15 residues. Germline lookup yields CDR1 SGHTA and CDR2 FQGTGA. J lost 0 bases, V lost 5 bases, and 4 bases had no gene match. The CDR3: CASSPSGSRSYEQYF. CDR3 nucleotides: TGTGCCAGCAGCCCTAGCGGGAGCCGCTCCTACGAGCAGTACTTC.

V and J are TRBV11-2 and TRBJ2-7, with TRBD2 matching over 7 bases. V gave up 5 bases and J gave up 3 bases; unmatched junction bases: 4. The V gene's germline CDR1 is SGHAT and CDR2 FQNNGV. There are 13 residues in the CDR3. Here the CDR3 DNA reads TGTGCCAGCAGCATACTAGCGTACTACGAGCAGTACTTC. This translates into CASSILAYYEQYF.

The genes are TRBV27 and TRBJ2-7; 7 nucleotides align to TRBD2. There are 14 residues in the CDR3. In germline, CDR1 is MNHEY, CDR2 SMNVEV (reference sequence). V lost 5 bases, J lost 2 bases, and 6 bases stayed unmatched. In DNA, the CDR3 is TGTGCCAGCAGTAGCCTAGCGGCTGCCTACGAGCAGTACTTC. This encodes CASSSLAAAYEQYF.

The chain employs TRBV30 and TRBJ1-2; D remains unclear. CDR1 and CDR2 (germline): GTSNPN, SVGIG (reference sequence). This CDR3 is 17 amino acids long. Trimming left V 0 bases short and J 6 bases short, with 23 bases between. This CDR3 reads CAWSVLVSYAGEDGYTF. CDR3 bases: TGTGCCTGGAGTGTACTGGTTTCCTATGCCGGGGAGGATGGCTACACCTTC.

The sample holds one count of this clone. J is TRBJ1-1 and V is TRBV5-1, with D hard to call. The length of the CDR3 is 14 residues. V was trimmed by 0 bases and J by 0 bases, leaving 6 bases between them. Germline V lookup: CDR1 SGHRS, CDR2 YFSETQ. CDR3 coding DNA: TGCGCCAGCAGCTTGGCCACAATGAACACTGAAGCTTTCTTT. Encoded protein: CASSLATMNTEAFF.

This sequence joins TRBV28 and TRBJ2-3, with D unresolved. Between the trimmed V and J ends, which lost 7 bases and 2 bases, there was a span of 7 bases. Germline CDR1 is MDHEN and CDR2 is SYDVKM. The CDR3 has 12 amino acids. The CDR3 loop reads CASTSSTDTQYF. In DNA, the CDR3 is TGTGCCAGCACCTCCTCCACAGATACGCAGTATTTT.

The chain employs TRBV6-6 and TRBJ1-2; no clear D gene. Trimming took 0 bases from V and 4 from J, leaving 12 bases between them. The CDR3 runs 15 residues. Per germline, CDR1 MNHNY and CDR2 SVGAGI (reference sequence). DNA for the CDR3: TGTGCCAGCAGTTACTCCAAGGAGGGCGTCTATGGCTACACCTTC. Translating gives CASSYSKEGVYGYTF.

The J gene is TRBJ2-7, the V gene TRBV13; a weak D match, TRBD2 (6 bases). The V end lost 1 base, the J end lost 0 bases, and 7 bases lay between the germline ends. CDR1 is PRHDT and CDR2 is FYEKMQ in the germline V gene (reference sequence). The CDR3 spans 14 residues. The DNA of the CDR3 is TGTGCCAGCAGCTTAGCCGGGAGCTCCTACGAGCAGTACTTC. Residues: CASSLAGSSYEQYF.

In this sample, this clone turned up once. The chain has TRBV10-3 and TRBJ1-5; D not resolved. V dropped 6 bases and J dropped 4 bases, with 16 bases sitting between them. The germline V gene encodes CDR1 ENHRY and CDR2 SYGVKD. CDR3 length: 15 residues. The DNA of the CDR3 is TGTGCCATCAGGGGTGGCGGGTTTGAGAATCAGCCCCAGCATTTT. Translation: CAIRGGGFENQPQHF.

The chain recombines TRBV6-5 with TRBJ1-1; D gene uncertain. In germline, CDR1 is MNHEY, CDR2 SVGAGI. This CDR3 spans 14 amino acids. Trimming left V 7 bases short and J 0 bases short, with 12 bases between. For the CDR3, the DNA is TGTGCCAGCAAGGGAGGCCAGCTGAACACTGAAGCTTTCTTT. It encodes CASKGGQLNTEAFF.

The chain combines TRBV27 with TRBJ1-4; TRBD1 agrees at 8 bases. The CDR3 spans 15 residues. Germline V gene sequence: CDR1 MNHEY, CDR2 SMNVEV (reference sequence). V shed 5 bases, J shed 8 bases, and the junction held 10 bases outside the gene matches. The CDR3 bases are TGTGCCAGCAGTACCTCGGACAGGGTCCGGGAAAAACTGTTTTTT. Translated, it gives CASSTSDRVREKLFF.

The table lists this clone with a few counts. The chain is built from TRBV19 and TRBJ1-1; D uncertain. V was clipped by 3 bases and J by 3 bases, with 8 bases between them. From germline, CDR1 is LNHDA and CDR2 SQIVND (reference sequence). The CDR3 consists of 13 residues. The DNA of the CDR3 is TGTGCCAGTAGTATTTATCAGGACACTGAAGCTTTCTTT. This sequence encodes CASSIYQDTEAFF.

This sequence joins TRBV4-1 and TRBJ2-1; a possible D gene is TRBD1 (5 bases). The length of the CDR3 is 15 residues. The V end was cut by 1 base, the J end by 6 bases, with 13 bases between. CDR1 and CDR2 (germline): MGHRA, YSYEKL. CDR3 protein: CASSQVQGSVNEQFF. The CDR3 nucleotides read TGCGCCAGCAGCCAAGTCCAGGGATCGGTCAATGAGCAGTTCTTC.

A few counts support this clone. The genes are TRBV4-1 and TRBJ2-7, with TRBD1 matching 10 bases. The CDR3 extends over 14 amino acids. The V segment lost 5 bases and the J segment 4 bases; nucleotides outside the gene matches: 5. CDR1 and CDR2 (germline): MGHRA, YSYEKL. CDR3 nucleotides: TGCGCCAGCAGCTTCCGGACAGGGGGGTACGAGCAGTACTTC. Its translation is CASSFRTGGYEQYF.

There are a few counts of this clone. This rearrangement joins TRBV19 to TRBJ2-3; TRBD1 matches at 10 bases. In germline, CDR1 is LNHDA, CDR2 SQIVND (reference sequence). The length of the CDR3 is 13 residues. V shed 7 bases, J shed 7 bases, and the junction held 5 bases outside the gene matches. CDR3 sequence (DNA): TGTGCCAGTAAAGGGACAGGGGATAATACGCAGTATTTT. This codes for CASKGTGDNTQYF. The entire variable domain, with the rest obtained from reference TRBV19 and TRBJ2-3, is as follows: DGGITQSPKYLFRKEGQNVTLSCEQNLNHDAMYWYRQDPGQGLRLIYYSQIVNDFQKGDIAEGYSVSREKKESFPLTVTSAQKNPTAFYLCASKGTGDNTQYFGPGTRLTVL.

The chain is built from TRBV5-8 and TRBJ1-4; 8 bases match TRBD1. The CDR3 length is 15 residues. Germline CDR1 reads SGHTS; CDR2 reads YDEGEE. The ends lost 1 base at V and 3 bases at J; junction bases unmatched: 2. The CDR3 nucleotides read TGTGCCAGCAGCTTGTGGACAGGGTCTAATGAAAAACTGTTTTTT. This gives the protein CASSLWTGSNEKLFF.

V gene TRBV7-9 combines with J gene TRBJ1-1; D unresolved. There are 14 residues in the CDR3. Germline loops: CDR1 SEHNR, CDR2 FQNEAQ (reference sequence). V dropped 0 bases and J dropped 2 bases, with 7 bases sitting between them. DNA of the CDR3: TGTGCCAGCAGCTTAGCTAACTATAACACTGAAGCTTTCTTT. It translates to CASSLANYNTEAFF. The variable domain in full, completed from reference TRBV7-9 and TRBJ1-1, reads DTGVSQNPRHKITKRGQNVTFRCDPISEHNRLYWYRQTLGQGPEFLTYFQNEAQLEKSRLLSDRFSAERPKGSFSTLEIQRTEQGDSAMYLCASSLANYNTEAFFGQGTRLTVV.

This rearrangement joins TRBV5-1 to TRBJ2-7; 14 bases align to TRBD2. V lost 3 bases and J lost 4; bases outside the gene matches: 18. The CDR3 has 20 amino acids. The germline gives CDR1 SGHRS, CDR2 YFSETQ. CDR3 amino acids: CASSWALYSHGTSGSYEQYF. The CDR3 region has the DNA TGCGCCAGCAGCTGGGCACTTTACAGTCATGGGACTAGCGGGAGTTACGAGCAGTACTTC.

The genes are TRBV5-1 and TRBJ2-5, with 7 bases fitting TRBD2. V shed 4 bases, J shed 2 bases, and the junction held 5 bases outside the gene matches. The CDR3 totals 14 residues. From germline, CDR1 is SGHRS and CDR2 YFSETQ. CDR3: CASSPERGQETQYF. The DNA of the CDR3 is TGCGCCAGCAGCCCGGAGCGGGGACAAGAGACCCAGTACTTC.

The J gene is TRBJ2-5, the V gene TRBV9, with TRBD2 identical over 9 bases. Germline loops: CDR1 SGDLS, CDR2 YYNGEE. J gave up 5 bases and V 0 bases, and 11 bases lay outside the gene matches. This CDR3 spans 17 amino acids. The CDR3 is CASSVEASGITRETQYF. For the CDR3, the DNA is TGTGCCAGCAGCGTAGAGGCTAGCGGGATCACGAGGGAGACCCAGTACTTC.

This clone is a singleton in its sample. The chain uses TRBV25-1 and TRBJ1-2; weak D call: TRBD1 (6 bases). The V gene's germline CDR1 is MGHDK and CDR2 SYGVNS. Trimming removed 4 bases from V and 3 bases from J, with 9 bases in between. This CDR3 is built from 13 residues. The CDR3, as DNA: TGTGCCAGCAGTGTTCCAGGGGACTATGGCTACACCTTC. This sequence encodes CASSVPGDYGYTF.

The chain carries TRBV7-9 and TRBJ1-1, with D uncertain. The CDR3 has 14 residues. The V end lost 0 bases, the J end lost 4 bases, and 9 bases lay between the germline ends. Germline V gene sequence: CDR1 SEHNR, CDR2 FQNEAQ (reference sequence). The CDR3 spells CASSLAARSTEAFF. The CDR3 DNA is TGTGCCAGCAGCTTAGCGGCCCGGAGCACTGAAGCTTTCTTT.